This TCR beta chain was identified in a study of blood T cell repertoires in COVID-19. Turning to the study itself: Whether acute or convalescent, the COVID-19 samples came from the United States, Italy and Spain.

Seattle's cohort entered during active infection and was followed longitudinally. Germline V gene data show CDR1 as MNHEY and CDR2 as SMNVEV (reference sequence). The CDR3 is 15 amino acids. The trim removed 8 bases at V and 9 bases at J, leaving 16 bases unmatched. Sequencing used immunoSEQ multiplex PCR; TCRdb keeps in-frame clones, though not all of them. Of 200,000 to 250,000 clones in the sample, 75% to 85% were seen once. The source material was peripheral blood. The receptor was isolated from a woman aged 80 or older with COVID-19, enrolled during active disease. The rearrangement joins TRBV27 to TRBJ2-5, with TRBD2 matching over 9 bases. The CDR3 is CASEALAGKKRAQYF. The CDR3 DNA follows: TGTGCCAGCGAGGCCCTAGCGGGGAAGAAGAGAGCCCAGTACTTC.